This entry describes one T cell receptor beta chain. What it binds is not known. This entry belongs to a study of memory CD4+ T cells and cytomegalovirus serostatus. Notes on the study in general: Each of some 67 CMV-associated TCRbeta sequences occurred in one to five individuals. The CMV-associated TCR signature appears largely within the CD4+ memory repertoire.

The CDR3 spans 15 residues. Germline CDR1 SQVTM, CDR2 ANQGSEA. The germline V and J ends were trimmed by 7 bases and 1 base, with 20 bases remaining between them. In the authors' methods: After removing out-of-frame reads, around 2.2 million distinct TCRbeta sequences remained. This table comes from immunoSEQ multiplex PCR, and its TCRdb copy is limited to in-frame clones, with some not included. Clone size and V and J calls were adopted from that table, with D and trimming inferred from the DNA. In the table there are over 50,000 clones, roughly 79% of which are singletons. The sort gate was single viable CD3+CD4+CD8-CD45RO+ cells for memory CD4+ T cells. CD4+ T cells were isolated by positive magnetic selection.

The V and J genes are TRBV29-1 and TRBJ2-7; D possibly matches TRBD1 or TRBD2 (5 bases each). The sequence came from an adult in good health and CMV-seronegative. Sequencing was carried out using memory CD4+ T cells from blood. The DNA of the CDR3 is TGCAGCGCCGGGGCCCAGGGAAGGGGTTCCTACGAGCAGTACTTC. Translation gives CSAGAQGRGSYEQYF.